This TCR beta chain originates from a study of cytomegalovirus exposure and HLA in healthy donors. Amplification used 60 Vbeta primers and 13 Jbeta primers. Clones were read by immunoSEQ multiplex PCR, and TCRdb kept only the in-frame ones, dropping some. The sample records under 110,000 clones, around 74% being singletons. In germline, CDR1 is MNHEY, CDR2 SVGAGI. The germline V and J ends were trimmed by 8 bases and 3 bases, with 14 bases remaining between them. The CDR3 is 14 amino acids. The TCR comes from a woman aged 40 to 55 in good health and CMV-seronegative. The specimen was PBMCs. This chain connects TRBV6-5 to TRBJ2-1, with a possible D match to TRBD2 (6 bases). DNA of the CDR3: TGTGCCAGCGCCCGGGCGGGGTTCTACAATGAGCAGTTCTTC. Its protein product is CASARAGFYNEQFF.